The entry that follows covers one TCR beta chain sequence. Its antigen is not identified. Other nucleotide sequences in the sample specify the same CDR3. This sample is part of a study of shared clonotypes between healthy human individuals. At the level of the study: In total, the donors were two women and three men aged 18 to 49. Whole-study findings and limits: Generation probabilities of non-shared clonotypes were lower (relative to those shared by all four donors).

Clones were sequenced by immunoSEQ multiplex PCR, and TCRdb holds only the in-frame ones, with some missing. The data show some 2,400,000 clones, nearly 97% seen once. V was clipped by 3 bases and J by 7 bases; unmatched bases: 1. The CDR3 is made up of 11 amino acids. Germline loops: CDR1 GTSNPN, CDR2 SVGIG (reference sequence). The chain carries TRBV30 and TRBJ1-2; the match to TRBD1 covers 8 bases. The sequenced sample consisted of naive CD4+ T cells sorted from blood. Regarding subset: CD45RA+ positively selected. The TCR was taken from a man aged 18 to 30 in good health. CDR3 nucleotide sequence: TGTGCCTGGAGCGACAGGGGTGGCTACACCTTC. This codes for CAWSDRGGYTF. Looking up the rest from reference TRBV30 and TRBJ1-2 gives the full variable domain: SQTIHQWPATLVQPVGSPLSLECTVEGTSNPNLYWYRQAAGRGLQLLFYSVGIGQISSEVPQNLSASRPQDRQFILSSKKLLLSDSGFYLCAWSDRGGYTFGSGTRLTVV.